Included here is one T cell receptor (beta chain) sequence, with context. Germline V gives CDR1 SNHLY, CDR2 FYNNEI. This CDR3 is 15 amino acids long. V lost 5 bases, J lost 5 bases, and 8 bases stayed unmatched. Clones were sequenced by immunoSEQ multiplex PCR, and TCRdb holds only the in-frame ones, with some missing. The sample has tens of thousands of clones, 80% to 90% seen once. The source of the sample is a study of control samples from healthy donors and cancer patients. The source is a man between 60 and 70 years old with head and neck cancer. The specimen was PBMCs. The gene calls are TRBV2 and TRBJ2-5; 10 bases agree with TRBD1. CDR3 nucleotides: TGTGCCAGCAGTAGAGGGCCGGGACAGGGGGAGACCCAGTACTTC. This codes for CASSRGPGQGETQYF.